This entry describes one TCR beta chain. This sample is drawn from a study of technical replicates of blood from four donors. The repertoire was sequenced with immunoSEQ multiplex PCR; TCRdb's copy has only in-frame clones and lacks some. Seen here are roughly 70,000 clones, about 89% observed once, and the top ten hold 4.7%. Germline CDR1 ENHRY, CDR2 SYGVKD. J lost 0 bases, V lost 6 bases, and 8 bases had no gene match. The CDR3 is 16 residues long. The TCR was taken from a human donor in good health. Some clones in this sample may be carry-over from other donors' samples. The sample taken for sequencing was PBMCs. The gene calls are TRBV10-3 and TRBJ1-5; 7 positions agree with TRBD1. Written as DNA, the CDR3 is TGTGCCATCAGCCGGGACAGAGGACATAGCAATCAGCCCCAGCATTTT. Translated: CAISRDRGHSNQPQHF.